What follows describes a single TCR beta chain. Antigen specificity is unknown. This may stem from a read error, because a much larger clone lies one nucleotide away. The data were taken from a study of tumor and adjacent non-tumor tissue in lung cancer. Study in general: Samples averaged around 4 million productive TCRbeta reads each. The study's findings and limits: Tumor repertoires had a smaller top 100 clone share than normal lung.

This CDR3 comprises 15 residues. Germline CDR1 reads DFQATT; CDR2 reads SNEGSKA (reference sequence). TCRbeta libraries were built with three rounds of nested PCR, modified from ARM-PCR. TCRdb analysed the multiplex PCR reads with MiXCR anew, one entry per CDR3 protein. The table lists 89,000 or so distinct CDR3 sequences, around three fifths of them singletons. This sample's RNA came from whole unsorted tissue. Chemotherapy-naive patients with new lung cancer underwent thoracic surgery in China, August–November 2014. The source material was lung tumor tissue. The chain employs TRBV20-1 and TRBJ1-4; TRBD1 aligns across 8 bases. The clonotype was recovered from a man between 65 and 80 years old with non-small cell lung cancer. The CDR3 loop reads CSARDSGQGLEKMFF. CDR3 DNA sequence: TGCAGTGCTAGAGATAGCGGACAGGGACTTGAAAAAATGTTTTTT.